A single sample is the source of the 14 T cell receptor beta chains below, sequenced in a study of T cells after yellow fever vaccination. TCRdb fed the 5' RACE reads into MiXCR, producing one record per CDR3 protein. The repertoire holds approximately 300,000 distinct CDR3 sequences, with 8.5% to 9% as singletons. Material: PBMCs, obtained on the day of the first yellow fever vaccination. The receptors here all came from a man between 18 and 35 years old who received the YFV17D yellow fever vaccine.

The chain combines TRBV27 with TRBJ1-2; D ambiguous. The CDR3 extends over 15 amino acids. CDR1 and CDR2 (germline): MNHEY, SMNVEV (reference sequence). Trimming left V 2 bases short and J 1 base short, with 11 bases between. DNA of the CDR3: TGTGCCAGCAGTTTACACCAGAGCCTTAACTATGGCTACACCTTC. It translates to CASSLHQSLNYGYTF.

This clonotype was picked up many times. This chain uses TRBV7-2 with TRBJ2-1; tentatively, D is TRBD1 or TRBD2 (5 bases each). This CDR3 is 13 amino acids long. V was trimmed by 4 bases and J by 7 bases, leaving 11 bases between them. Germline assignment: CDR1 SGHTA and CDR2 FQGNSA. CDR3 coding DNA: TGTGCCAGCAGCTCCCCGGGACCGAATGAGCAGTTCTTC. Translating it yields CASSSPGPNEQFF.

This clonotype was seen ten or more times. V usage is TRBV15 and J usage is TRBJ2-1; tentatively, D is TRBD1 (5 bases). V was cut by 0 bases and J by 7 bases, with 7 bases left in between. The CDR3 is 13 residues long. Germline CDR1 is LNHNV and CDR2 is YYDKDF (reference sequence). Here the CDR3 reads CATSREKGNEQFF. The CDR3, as DNA: TGTGCCACCAGCAGAGAAAAGGGGAATGAGCAGTTCTTC. Full variable domain (rest looked up from reference TRBV15 and TRBJ2-1): DAMVIQNPRYQVTQFGKPVTLSCSQTLNHNVMYWYQQKSSQAPKLLFHYYDKDFNNEADTPDNFQSRRPNTSFCFLDIRSPGLGDTAMYLCATSREKGNEQFFGPGTRLTVL.

This clonotype was recorded many times. V gene TRBV6-5 combines with J gene TRBJ2-7, with 8 bases fitting TRBD1. This CDR3 is built from 14 residues. Looked up from germline, CDR1 is MNHEY and CDR2 is SVGAGI. Losses at the gene ends were 5 bases for V and 4 bases for J; bases not matched to a gene: 7. The CDR3 region is CASSPDRVFYEQYF. In DNA, the CDR3 is TGTGCCAGCAGTCCGGACAGGGTATTTTACGAGCAGTACTTC.

In its sample, this clonotype was seen a few times. This chain joins TRBV7-8 and TRBJ2-7; D unresolved. This CDR3 contains 13 residues. Trimming removed 0 bases at V and 6 bases at J, with 9 bases between. The germline gives CDR1 SGHVS, CDR2 FQNEAQ. Here the CDR3 DNA reads TGTGCCAGCAGCTTAGCTTTCCCACGCGAGCAGTACGTC. Translated, it gives CASSLAFPREQYV.

The chain is built from TRBV5-5 and TRBJ1-1; D not certain. CDR1 and CDR2 from the germline V gene are SGHKS and YYEKEE (reference sequence). Between the trimmed V and J ends, which lost 5 bases and 1 base, there was a span of 9 bases. The CDR3 is 13 amino acids. The CDR3 DNA reads TGTGCCAGCAGTCCTTTTGGGAACACTGAAGCTTTCTTT. It translates to CASSPFGNTEAFF.

This clonotype has a handful of counts. The genes are TRBV20-1 and TRBJ2-7; 7 nucleotides match TRBD2. Trimming took 3 bases from V and 4 from J; bases not matched to a gene: 27. The CDR3 runs 20 residues. The V gene's germline CDR1 is DFQATT and CDR2 SNEGSKA (reference sequence). Here the CDR3 DNA reads TGCAGTGCTAGGCTCGGGGCGGGCGGGGGACTCACCTCCTCTATATACGAGCAGTACTTC. Amino acids: CSARLGAGGGLTSSIYEQYF.

This clonotype occurred many times. CDR3 bases: TGCGCCAGCCGGGGCCCGGGGGACATTAGGGACGAGCAGTACTTC. Protein product: CASRGPGDIRDEQYF. The chain recombines TRBV5-1 with TRBJ2-7; D possibly uses TRBD1 or TRBD2 (6 bases each). V gave up 7 bases and J gave up 5 bases, with 22 bases separating them. Looked up from germline, CDR1 is SGHRS and CDR2 is YFSETQ. CDR3 size: 15 residues.

This clonotype appeared many times. The rearrangement uses TRBV6-5 and TRBJ1-4, with D possibly matching TRBD1 (6 bases). CDR3 length: 16 amino acids. The germline gives CDR1 MNHEY, CDR2 SVGAGI. With 2 bases removed from V and 7 bases from J, the gap between germline ends came to 17 bases. This CDR3 reads CASSYQVRTDPEKLFF. CDR3 nucleotides: TGTGCCAGCAGTTACCAGGTCAGGACAGATCCTGAAAAACTGTTTTTT.

This clonotype was seen ten or more times. The rearrangement joins TRBV5-6 to TRBJ2-5, with a weak D call TRBD1 (6 bases). Trimming took off 0 bases at V and 1 base at J, with 7 bases between the two ends. This CDR3 has 14 residues. CDR1 is SGHDT and CDR2 is YYEEEE in the germline V gene. CDR3 coding DNA: TGTGCCAGCAGCTTGGGGACAGTCCAAGAGACCCAGTACTTC. The encoded protein is CASSLGTVQETQYF. Full variable domain (rest looked up from reference TRBV5-6 and TRBJ2-5): DAGVTQSPTHLIKTRGQQVTLRCSPKSGHDTVSWYQQALGQGPQFIFQYYEEEERQRGNFPDRFSGHQFPNYSSELNVNALLLGDSALYLCASSLGTVQETQYFGPGTRLLVL.

This clonotype appeared a few times. The rearrangement uses TRBV10-3 and TRBJ1-5; no reliable D call. Germline V lookup: CDR1 ENHRY, CDR2 SYGVKD. The V and J ends lost 6 bases and 4 bases respectively, with 19 bases between them. This CDR3 contains 16 residues. CDR3 region: CAISQTGGGRNQPQHF. The CDR3 DNA reads TGTGCCATCAGCCAGACGGGAGGAGGCCGGAATCAGCCCCAGCATTTT.

Turning to this clonotype: Germline is not matched at one junction end, which may reflect a read error. The chain combines TRBV7-7 with TRBJ2-3; tentatively, D is TRBD1 or TRBD2 (5 bases each). The CDR3 loop spans 14 amino acids. Germline V gives CDR1 SSHAT, CDR2 FNYEAQ (reference sequence). The CDR3 nucleotides read TGTGCTAGCAGCTTGCTCGGGGCGGCAGATACGCAGTATTTT. It codes for CASSLLGAADTQYF.

This clonotype appeared a few times. This chain connects TRBV7-9 to TRBJ1-1; tentatively, D is TRBD1 (5 bases). The CDR3 is 16 amino acids. Germline V gene sequence: CDR1 SEHNR, CDR2 FQNEAQ (reference sequence). Trimming took 4 bases from V and 0 from J, leaving 15 bases between them. Written as DNA, the CDR3 is TGTGCCAGCAGCTCCTCGGGGTCAGGGATGAACACTGAAGCTTTCTTT. It is translated as CASSSSGSGMNTEAFF.

This clonotype has only a few counts. The chain combines TRBV23-1 with TRBJ1-5; the D gene is possibly TRBD1 (5 bases). TRBV23-1 is an ORF for which the function is uncertain. Trimming shortened V by 0 bases and J by 7 bases, and 16 bases separated the two germline ends. This CDR3 comprises 16 residues. The CDR3 DNA reads as TGCGCCAGCAGTCAATCAGAGGTCGGGGGAGACCAGCCCCAGCATTTT. It translates to CASSQSEVGGDQPQHF.